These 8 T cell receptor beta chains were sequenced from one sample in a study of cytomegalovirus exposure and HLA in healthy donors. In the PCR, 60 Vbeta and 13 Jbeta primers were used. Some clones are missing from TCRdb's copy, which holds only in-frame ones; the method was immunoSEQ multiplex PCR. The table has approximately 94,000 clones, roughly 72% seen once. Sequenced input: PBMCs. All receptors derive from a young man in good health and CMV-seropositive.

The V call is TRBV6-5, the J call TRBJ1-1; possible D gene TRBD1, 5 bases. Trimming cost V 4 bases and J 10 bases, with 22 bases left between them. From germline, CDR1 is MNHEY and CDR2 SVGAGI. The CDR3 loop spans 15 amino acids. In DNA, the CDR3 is TGTGCCAGCAGTTCGCAATGGACATCCACGGGCGGAGCTTTCTTT. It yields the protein CASSSQWTSTGGAFF.

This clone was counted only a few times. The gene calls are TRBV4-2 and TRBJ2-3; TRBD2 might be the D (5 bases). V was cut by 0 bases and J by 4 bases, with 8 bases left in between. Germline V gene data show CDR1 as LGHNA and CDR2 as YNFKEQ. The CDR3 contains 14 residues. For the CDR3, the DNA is TGTGCCAGCAGCCAAGAGGAGGCGGCAGATACGCAGTATTTT. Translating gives CASSQEEAADTQYF.

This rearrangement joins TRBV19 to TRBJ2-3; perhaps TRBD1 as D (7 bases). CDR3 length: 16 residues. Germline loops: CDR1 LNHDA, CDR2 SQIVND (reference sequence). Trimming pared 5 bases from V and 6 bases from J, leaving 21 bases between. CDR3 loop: CASSLRWAGGSDTQYF. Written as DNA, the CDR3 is TGTGCCAGTAGTTTACGTTGGGCAGGGGGGTCGGATACGCAGTATTTT.

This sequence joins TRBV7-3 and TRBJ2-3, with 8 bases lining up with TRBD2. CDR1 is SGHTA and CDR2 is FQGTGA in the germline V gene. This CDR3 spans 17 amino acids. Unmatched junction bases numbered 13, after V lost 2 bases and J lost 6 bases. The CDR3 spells CASSLGVPGLGGDTQYF. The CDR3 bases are TGTGCCAGCAGCTTAGGGGTCCCGGGACTAGGAGGGGATACGCAGTATTTT.

CDR3 nucleotide sequence: TGTGCCAGTAGTATAATGGCGAACACTGAAGCTTTCTTT. It is translated as CASSIMANTEAFF. The rearrangement joins TRBV19 to TRBJ1-1; no firm D call. The CDR3 has 13 residues. In germline, CDR1 is LNHDA, CDR2 SQIVND (reference sequence). Trimming removed 2 bases at V and 1 base at J, with 5 bases between.

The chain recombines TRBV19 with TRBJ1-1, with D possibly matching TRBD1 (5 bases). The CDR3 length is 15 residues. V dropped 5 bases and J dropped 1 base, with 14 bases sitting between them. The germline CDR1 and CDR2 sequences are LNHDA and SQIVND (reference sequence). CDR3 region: CASSALGQGNTEAFF. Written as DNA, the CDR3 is TGTGCCAGTAGTGCTCTCGGACAAGGGAACACTGAAGCTTTCTTT.

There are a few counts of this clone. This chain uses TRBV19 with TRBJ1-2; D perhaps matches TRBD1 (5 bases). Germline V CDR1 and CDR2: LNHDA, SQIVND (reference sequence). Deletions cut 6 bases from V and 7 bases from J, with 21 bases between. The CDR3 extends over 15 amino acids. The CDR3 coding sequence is TGTGCCAGTAGCCTGGCGGGGCAGAAAAGAATTGGCTACACCTTC. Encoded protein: CASSLAGQKRIGYTF.

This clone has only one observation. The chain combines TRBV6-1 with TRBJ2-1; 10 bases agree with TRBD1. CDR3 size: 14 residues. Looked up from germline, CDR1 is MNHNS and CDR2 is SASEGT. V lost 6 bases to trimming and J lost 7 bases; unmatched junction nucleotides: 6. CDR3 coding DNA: TGTGCCAGCAGCCGCGGGACAGGGGTAAATGAGCAGTTCTTC. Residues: CASSRGTGVNEQFF.